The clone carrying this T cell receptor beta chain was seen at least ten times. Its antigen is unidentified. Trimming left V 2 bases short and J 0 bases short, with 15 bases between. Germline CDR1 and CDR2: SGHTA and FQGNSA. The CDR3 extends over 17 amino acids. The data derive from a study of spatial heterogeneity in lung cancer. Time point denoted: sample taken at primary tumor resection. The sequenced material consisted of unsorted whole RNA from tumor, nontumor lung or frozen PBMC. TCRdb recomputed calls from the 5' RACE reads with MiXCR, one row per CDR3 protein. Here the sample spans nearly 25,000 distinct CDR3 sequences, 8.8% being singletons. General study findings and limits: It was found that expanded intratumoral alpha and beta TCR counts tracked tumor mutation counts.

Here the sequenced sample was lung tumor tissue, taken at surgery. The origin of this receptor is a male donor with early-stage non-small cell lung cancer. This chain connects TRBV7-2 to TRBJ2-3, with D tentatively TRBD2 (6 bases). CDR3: CASSLMAWGTSTDTQYF. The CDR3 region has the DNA TGTGCCAGCAGCTTAATGGCGTGGGGGACTAGCACAGATACGCAGTATTTT.